The following is a T cell receptor beta chain sequence with its context. Its antigen remains unknown. The sample is drawn from a study of shared clonotypes between healthy human individuals. Whole-study results and caveats: Despite large depth, rarefaction showed incomplete sorted-subset sequencing.

Caucasian adults living in Nashville, Tennessee, provided all samples. Sequencing was performed with immunoSEQ multiplex PCR; in TCRdb, only in-frame clones are kept and a portion is missing. This sample has more than 1 million clones, with 78% found just once. The germline V gene has CDR1 MDHEN and CDR2 SYDVKM. The V gene lost 10 bases and the J gene lost 2 bases, with 8 bases spanning the gap. CDR3 length equals 11 residues. The sample consisted of memory CD4+ T cells from PBMCs. This sample's subset: CD45RA-negative fraction. This receptor was identified in a man between 18 and 29 years old in good health. Some clones in this sample may be carry-over from other donors' samples. The chain combines TRBV28 with TRBJ2-5; D gene uncertain. The CDR3 loop reads CATRKQETQYF. The CDR3 region has the DNA TGTGCCACCAGAAAACAAGAGACCCAGTACTTC.